This T cell receptor beta chain stems from a study of CD8 T cells in Susac syndrome. Study observations and caveats: The study recognized that its TCR sequencing and HLA analysis covered a relatively small number of individuals.

This CDR3 comprises 13 residues. CDR1 SQVTM and CDR2 ANQGSEA come from the germline V gene. In regard to this clonotype: Its antigen is not identified. Germline is not matched at one junction end, which may reflect a read error.

With random hexamers, about 0.45 to 1 ug RNA was reverse transcribed. TCR beta CDR3 was amplified by immunoSEQ multiplex PCR. This amplification extended across 54 Vbeta and 13 Jbeta segments. MiXCR, applied by TCRdb to the immunoSEQ multiplex PCR reads, yields one record per CDR3 protein. The table includes hundreds of thousands of distinct CDR3 sequences, nearly 97% detected once. The receptor's source is a human donor with multiple sclerosis. Input material: CD4+ T cells from PBMCs. V and J are TRBV29-1 and TRBJ1-2; D is unclear. The CDR3 DNA reads as TGCAGCTCCCGGGCCATAACTAATTATGGCTACACCTTC. It codes for CSSRAITNYGYTF.